Below are 7 T cell receptor beta chains sequenced from a single sample in a study of cytomegalovirus exposure and HLA in healthy donors. The PCR ran on 60 Vbeta and 13 Jbeta primers. The method was immunoSEQ multiplex PCR; TCRdb's version includes in-frame clones alone and lacks a portion of them. The repertoire holds around 94,000 clones, around 77% seen once, with 9.6% in the top ten. Sequencing used PBMCs. The receptors stem from a male donor in good health and CMV-seropositive.

The chain has TRBV4-3 and TRBJ2-2; 11 nucleotides agree with TRBD2. Germline CDR1 and CDR2: LGHNA and YSLEER. The V gene end was trimmed by 0 bases and the J gene end by 2 bases; junction bases not matched to a gene: 8. The CDR3 is 19 residues long. This CDR3 is CASSQDSTSGTTNTGELFF. DNA of the CDR3: TGCGCCAGCAGCCAAGACTCGACTAGCGGGACAACCAACACCGGGGAGCTGTTTTTT.

The chain recombines TRBV28 with TRBJ1-1; weak D call: TRBD1 (5 bases). The CDR3 has 14 amino acids. CDR1 and CDR2 (germline): MDHEN, SYDVKM. Trimming left V 7 bases short and J 0 bases short, with 12 bases between. The CDR3 DNA reads TGTGCCAGCATCCGGGGGGTGGTGAACACTGAAGCTTTCTTT. Amino acid sequence: CASIRGVVNTEAFF.

The rearrangement uses TRBV7-3 and TRBJ2-7; D might be TRBD2 (5 bases). Trimming removed 5 bases from V and 6 bases from J, with 20 bases in between. This CDR3 has 15 residues. Germline-derived CDR1 and CDR2 are SGHTA and FQGTGA. The CDR3 nucleotides read TGTGCCAGCAGCGAGTACCCCGGGAACCCGAGCGAGCAGTACTTC. Protein sequence: CASSEYPGNPSEQYF.

The J gene is TRBJ1-4, the V gene TRBV28; D may be TRBD1 (5 bases). The germline V gene encodes CDR1 MDHEN and CDR2 SYDVKM. The length of the CDR3 is 14 residues. Trimming pared 2 bases from V and 5 bases from J, leaving 9 bases between. The chain's CDR3 is CASSLQGRNEKLFF. The CDR3 nucleotides are TGTGCCAGCAGTTTACAGGGTCGAAATGAAAAACTGTTTTTT.

The CDR3 bases are TGCGCCAGCAGCTGGACAGATATGAACACTGAAGCTTTCTTT. Translating gives CASSWTDMNTEAFF. The chain recombines TRBV5-1 with TRBJ1-1; D perhaps matches TRBD1 (6 bases). Germline CDR1 SGHRS, CDR2 YFSETQ. V gave up 3 bases and J gave up 0 bases, with 9 bases separating them. CDR3 length: 14 residues.

The V and J genes are TRBV20-1 and TRBJ2-5; D perhaps matches TRBD2 (6 bases). Germline loops: CDR1 DFQATT, CDR2 SNEGSKA (reference sequence). The CDR3 length is 11 residues. The V gene lost 6 bases and the J gene lost 5 bases, with 10 bases spanning the gap. CDR3 residues: CSALSGETQYF. The CDR3 bases are TGCAGTGCCCTCAGCGGGGAGACCCAGTACTTC.

The genes are TRBV7-9 and TRBJ2-5; 8 bases agree with TRBD1. The germline V gene encodes CDR1 SEHNR and CDR2 FQNEAQ (reference sequence). The trim removed 5 bases at V and 4 bases at J, leaving 15 bases unmatched. This CDR3 has 17 amino acids. The CDR3 DNA follows: TGTGCCAGCAGCCCCTTTTTCGCAGGACAGGGCGGAGAGACCCAGTACTTC. This codes for CASSPFFAGQGGETQYF.